The clone carrying this TCR beta chain was observed a handful of times. The CDR3 has 13 amino acids. Per germline, CDR1 SQVTM and CDR2 ANQGSEA. Trimming took 7 bases from V and 9 from J, leaving 19 bases between them. From the RT-PCR reads, TCRdb called clonotypes with MiXCR, one entry per CDR3 protein. The table records about 540,000 distinct CDR3 sequences, roughly a quarter of them present only once. The data stem from a study of response to subunit inactivated influenza vaccine. These data were also filed under a second study, of T cells expressing NK-cell markers. From that second work: The authors made TCR beta cDNA libraries by 5'RACE template switching. This switching added a universal primer site and UMIs. Researchers got TCR beta repertoires out of sorted CD3+CD56+NKG2C+, CD3+CD56+NKG2C- and CD3+CD56-NKG2C+ T cells. Eight donors were sequenced, of whom seven were HCMV-seropositive, while the remaining one was HCMV-seronegative. Dominance of the CD3+CD56-NKG2C+ fraction by these clonotypes also held in a handful of donors.

The TCR comes from a man aged 45 to 65 who received an inactivated influenza vaccine. The material sequenced was CD4+ T cells sorted from PBMCs, taken roughly 13 days after vaccination. V gene TRBV29-1 combines with J gene TRBJ2-1, with a possible D match to TRBD1 (6 bases). The CDR3 DNA is TGCAGCGGGACCCTCAGGGGTTCGCTTGAGCAGTTCTTC. Protein sequence: CSGTLRGSLEQFF.